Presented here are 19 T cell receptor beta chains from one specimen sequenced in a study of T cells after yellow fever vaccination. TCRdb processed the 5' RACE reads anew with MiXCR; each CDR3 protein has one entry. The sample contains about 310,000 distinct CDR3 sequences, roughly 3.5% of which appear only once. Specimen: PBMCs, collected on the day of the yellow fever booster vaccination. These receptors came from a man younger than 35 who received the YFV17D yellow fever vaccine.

The CDR3 sequence is CASSQESDEFF. CDR3 bases: TGTGCCAGCAGCCAGGAATCAGATGAGTTCTTC. The J gene is TRBJ2-1, the V gene TRBV6-5; D call uncertain. The CDR3 runs to 11 residues. Germline V gene lookup returns CDR1 MNHEY and CDR2 SVGAGI. Trimming pared 6 bases from V and 14 bases from J, leaving 14 bases between.

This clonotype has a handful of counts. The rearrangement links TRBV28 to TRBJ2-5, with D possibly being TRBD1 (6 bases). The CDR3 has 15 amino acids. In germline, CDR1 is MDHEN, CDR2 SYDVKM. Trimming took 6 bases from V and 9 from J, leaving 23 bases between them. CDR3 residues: CASSNNRDTSRAQYF. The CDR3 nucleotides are TGTGCCAGCAGCAATAACCGGGACACCTCAAGGGCCCAGTACTTC.

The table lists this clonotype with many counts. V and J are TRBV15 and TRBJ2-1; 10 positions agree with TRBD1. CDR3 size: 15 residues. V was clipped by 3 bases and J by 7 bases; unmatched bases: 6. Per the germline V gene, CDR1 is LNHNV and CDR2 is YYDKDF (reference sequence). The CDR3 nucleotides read TGTGCCACCAGCAGGGCAGGACAGGGGGTAAATGAGCAGTTCTTC. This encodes CATSRAGQGVNEQFF.

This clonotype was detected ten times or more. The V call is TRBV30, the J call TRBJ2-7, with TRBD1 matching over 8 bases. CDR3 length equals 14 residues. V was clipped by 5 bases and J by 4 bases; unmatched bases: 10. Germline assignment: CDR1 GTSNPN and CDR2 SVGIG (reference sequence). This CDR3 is CAWVPGTGYYEQYF. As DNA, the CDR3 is TGTGCCTGGGTACCGGGGACAGGTTATTACGAGCAGTACTTC.

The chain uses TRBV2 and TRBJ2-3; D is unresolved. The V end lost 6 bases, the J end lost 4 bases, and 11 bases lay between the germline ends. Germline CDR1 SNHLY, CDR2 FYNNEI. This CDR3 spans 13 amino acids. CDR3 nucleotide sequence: TGTGCCAGCAGCCGCAGCCCCCCAGATACGCAGTATTTT. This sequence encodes CASSRSPPDTQYF.

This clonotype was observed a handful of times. In nucleotides, the CDR3 is TGTGCCAGCAGCCAGGGCTTTCAGCCCCAGCATTTT. Protein sequence: CASSQGFQPQHF. The chain links TRBV7-9 to TRBJ1-5, with a tentative D call TRBD1 (5 bases). From germline, CDR1 is SEHNR and CDR2 FQNEAQ (reference sequence). The CDR3 sequence is 12 residues long. With 5 bases removed from V and 6 bases from J, the gap between germline ends came to 8 bases.

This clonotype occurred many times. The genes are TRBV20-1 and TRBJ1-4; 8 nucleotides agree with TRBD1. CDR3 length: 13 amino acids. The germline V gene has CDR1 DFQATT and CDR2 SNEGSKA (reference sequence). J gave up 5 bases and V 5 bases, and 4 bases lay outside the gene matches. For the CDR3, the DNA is TGCAGTGCTGCCGGGACAGGAAATGAAAAACTGTTTTTT. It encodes CSAAGTGNEKLFF.

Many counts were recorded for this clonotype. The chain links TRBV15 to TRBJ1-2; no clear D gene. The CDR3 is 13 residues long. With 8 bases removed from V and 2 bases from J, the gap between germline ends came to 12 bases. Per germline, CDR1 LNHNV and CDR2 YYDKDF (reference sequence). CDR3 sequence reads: CATGNGMNYGYTF. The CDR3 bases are TGTGCCACCGGGAACGGGATGAACTATGGCTACACCTTC.

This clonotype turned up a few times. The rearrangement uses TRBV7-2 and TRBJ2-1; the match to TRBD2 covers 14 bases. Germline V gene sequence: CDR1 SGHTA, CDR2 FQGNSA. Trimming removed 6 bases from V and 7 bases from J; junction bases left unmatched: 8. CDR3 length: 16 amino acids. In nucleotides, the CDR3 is TGTGCCAGCAGGTCCCGGAGACTAGCGGGGGGGAATGAGCAGTTCTTC. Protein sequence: CASRSRRLAGGNEQFF.

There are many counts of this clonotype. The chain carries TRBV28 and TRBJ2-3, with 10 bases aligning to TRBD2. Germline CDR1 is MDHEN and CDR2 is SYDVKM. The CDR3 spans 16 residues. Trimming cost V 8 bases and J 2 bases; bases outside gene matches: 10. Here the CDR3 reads CASEPPLAGDTDTQYF. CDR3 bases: TGTGCCAGCGAACCGCCCCTAGCGGGGGACACAGATACGCAGTATTTT. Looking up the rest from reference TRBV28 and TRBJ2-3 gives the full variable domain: DVKVTQSSRYLVKRTGEKVFLECVQDMDHENMFWYRQDPGLGLRLIYFSYDVKMKEKGDIPEGYSVSREKKERFSLILESASTNQTSMYLCASEPPLAGDTDTQYFGPGTRLTVL.

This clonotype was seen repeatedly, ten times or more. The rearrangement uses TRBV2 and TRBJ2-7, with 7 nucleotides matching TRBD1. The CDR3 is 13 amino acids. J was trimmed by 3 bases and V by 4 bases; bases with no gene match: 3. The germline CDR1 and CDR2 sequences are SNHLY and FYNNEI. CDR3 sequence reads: CASSGDSFYEQYF. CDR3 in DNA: TGTGCCAGCAGTGGGGACAGCTTCTACGAGCAGTACTTC.

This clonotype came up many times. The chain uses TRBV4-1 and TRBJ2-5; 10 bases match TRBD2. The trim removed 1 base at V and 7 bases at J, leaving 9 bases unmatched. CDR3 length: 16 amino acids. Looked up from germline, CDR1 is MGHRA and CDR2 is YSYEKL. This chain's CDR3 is CASSQAPGIAGGTQYF. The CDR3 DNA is TGCGCCAGCAGCCAAGCCCCCGGCATAGCGGGGGGGACCCAGTACTTC.

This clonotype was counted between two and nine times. The CDR3 DNA sequence: TGTGCCACCAGCAGAGATCGGCTAGCGGAGCTTCAAGAGACCCAGTACTTC. It yields the protein CATSRDRLAELQETQYF. V gene TRBV15 combines with J gene TRBJ2-5, with 7 bases fitting TRBD2. The CDR3 sequence is 17 residues long. V lost 0 bases, J lost 2 bases, and 9 bases stayed unmatched. The germline V gene encodes CDR1 LNHNV and CDR2 YYDKDF (reference sequence).

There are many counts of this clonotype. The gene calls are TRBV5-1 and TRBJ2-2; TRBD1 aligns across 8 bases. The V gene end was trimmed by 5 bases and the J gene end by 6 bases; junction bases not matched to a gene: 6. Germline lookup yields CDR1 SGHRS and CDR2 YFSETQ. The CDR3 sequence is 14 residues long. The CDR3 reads CASSWTGTAGELFF. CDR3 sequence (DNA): TGCGCCAGCAGTTGGACAGGGACGGCCGGGGAGCTGTTTTTT.

DNA for the CDR3: TGTGCCTGGATACGGACTGGCACAGATACGCAGTATTTT. This encodes CAWIRTGTDTQYF. V and J are TRBV30 and TRBJ2-3, with TRBD2 as a possible D gene (5 bases). The CDR3 covers 13 residues. V was trimmed by 4 bases and J by 1 base, leaving 9 bases between them. Germline V gene sequence: CDR1 GTSNPN, CDR2 SVGIG (reference sequence).

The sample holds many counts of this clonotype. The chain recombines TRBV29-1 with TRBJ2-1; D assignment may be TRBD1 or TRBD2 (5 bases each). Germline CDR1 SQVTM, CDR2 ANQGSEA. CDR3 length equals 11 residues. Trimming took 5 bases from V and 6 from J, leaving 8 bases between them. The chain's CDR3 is CSVRDVNEQFF. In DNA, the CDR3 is TGCAGCGTTCGGGACGTCAATGAGCAGTTCTTC.

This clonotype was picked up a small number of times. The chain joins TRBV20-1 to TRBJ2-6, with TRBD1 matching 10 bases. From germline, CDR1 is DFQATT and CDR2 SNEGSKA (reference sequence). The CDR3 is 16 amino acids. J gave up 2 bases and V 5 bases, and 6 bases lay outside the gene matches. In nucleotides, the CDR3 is TGCAGTGCTCGCCGACAGGGGGCTACTGGGGCCAACGTCCTGACTTTC. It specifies CSARRQGATGANVLTF.

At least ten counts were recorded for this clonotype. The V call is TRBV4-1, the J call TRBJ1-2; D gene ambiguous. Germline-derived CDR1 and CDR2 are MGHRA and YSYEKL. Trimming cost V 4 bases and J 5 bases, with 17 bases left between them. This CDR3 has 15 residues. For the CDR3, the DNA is TGCGCCAGCAGCCCCCCCGGGGAGGCCCCGTATGGCTACACCTTC. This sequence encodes CASSPPGEAPYGYTF.

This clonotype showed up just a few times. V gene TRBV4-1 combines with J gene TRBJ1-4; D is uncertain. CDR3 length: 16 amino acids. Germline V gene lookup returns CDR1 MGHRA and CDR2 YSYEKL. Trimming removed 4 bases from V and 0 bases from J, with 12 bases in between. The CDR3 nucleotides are TGCGCCAGCAGCCGAACGGGTCGACCAACTAATGAAAAACTGTTTTTT. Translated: CASSRTGRPTNEKLFF.